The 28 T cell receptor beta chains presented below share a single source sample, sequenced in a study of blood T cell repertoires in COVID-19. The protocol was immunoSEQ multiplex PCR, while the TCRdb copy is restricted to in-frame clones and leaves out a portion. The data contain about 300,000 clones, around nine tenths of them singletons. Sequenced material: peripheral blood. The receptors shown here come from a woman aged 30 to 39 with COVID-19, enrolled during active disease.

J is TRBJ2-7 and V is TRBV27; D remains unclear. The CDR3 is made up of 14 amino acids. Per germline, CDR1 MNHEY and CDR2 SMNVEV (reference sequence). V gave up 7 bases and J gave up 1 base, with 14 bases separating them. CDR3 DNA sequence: TGTGCCAGCAAGTTGGTAGCCGTTTCCTACGAGCAGTACTTC. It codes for CASKLVAVSYEQYF.

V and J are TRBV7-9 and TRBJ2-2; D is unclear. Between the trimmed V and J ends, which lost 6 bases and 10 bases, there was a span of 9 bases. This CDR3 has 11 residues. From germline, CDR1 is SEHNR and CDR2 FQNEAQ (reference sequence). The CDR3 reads CASRLTTELFF. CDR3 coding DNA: TGTGCCAGCAGACTAACAACGGAGCTGTTTTTT.

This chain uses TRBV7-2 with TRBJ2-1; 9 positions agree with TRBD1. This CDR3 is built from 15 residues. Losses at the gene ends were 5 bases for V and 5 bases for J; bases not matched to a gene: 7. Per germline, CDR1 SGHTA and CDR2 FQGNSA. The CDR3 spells CASSQDRGGDNEQFF. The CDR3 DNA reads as TGTGCCAGCAGCCAAGACAGGGGGGGAGACAATGAGCAGTTCTTC.

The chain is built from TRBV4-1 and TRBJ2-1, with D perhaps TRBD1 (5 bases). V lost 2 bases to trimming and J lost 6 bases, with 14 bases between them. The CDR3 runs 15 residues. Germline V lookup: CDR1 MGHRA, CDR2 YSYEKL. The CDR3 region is CASSQSLGPGNEQFF. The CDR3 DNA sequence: TGCGCCAGCAGCCAATCCCTGGGGCCAGGCAATGAGCAGTTCTTC.

The CDR3 DNA is TGCAGCGCGGGGGGAGGCAATCAGCCCCAGCATTTT. This encodes CSAGGGNQPQHF. V is TRBV29-1 and J is TRBJ1-5; D may be TRBD1 (5 bases). The V gene's germline CDR1 is SQVTM and CDR2 ANQGSEA. The CDR3 is 12 amino acids. Deletions cut 7 bases from V and 2 bases from J, with 9 bases between.

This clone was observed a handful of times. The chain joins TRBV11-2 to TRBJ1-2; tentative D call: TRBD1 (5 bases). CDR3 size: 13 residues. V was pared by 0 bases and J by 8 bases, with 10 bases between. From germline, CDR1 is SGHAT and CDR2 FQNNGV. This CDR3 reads CASSLDPGIGYTF. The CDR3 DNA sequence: TGTGCCAGCAGCTTAGATCCAGGGATCGGCTACACCTTC.

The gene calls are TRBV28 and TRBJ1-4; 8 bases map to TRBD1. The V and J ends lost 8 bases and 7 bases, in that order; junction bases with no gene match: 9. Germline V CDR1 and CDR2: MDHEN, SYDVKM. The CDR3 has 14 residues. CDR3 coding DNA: TGTGCCAGCCGAACTGGACAGGGTAGTGAAAAACTGTTTTTT. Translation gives CASRTGQGSEKLFF.

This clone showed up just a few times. DNA for the CDR3: TGTGCCAGCAGTGAAAGCCACTACGAGCAGTACTTC. This encodes CASSESHYEQYF. The chain links TRBV6-1 to TRBJ2-7; D uncertain. The CDR3 runs to 12 residues. Trimming pared 2 bases from V and 3 bases from J, leaving 5 bases between. In germline, CDR1 is MNHNS, CDR2 SASEGT.

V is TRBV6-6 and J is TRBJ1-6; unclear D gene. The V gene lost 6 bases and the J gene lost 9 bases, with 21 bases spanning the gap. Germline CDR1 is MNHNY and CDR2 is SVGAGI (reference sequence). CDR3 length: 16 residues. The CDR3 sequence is CASSLIGLGGSSPLHF. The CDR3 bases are TGTGCCAGCAGCCTTATCGGACTGGGAGGTAGTTCACCCCTCCACTTT.

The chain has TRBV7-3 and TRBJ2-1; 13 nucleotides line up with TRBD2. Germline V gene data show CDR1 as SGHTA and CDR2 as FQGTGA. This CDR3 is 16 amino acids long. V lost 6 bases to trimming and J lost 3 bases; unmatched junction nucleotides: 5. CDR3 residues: CASSLGLAGIYNEQFF. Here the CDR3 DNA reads TGTGCCAGCAGTTTGGGACTAGCGGGGATCTACAATGAGCAGTTCTTC. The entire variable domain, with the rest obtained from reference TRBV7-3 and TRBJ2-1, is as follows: GAGVSQTPSNKVTEKGKYVELRCDPISGHTALYWYRQSLGQGPEFLIYFQGTGAADDSGLPNDRFFAVRPEGSVSTLKIQRTERGDSAVYLCASSLGLAGIYNEQFFGPGTRLTVL.

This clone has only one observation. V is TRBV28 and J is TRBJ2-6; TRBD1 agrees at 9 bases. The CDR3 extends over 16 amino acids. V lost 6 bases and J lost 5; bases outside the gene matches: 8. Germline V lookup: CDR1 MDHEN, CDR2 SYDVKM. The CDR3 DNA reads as TGTGCCAGCAGCAGCACCGGGACAGGGTGGGCCAACGTCCTGACTTTC. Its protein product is CASSSTGTGWANVLTF.

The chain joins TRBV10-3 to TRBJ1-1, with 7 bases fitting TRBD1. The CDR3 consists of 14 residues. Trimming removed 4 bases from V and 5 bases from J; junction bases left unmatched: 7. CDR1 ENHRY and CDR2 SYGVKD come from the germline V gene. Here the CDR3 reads CAISGAGGPTEAFF. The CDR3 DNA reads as TGTGCCATCAGTGGAGCAGGGGGTCCGACTGAAGCTTTCTTT.

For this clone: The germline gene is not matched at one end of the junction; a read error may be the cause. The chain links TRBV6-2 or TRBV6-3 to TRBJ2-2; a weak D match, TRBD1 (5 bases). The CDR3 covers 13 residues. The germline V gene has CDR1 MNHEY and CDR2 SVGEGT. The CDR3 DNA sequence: TGTGCCAGCAGTTGGTCGGACACCCGGGAGCTGTTTTTT. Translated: CASSWSDTRELFF.

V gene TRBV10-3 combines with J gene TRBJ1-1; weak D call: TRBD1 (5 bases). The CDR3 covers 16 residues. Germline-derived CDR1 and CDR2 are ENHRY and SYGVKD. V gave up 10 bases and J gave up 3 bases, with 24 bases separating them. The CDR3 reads CATTEFGGGRYTEAFF. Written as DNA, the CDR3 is TGTGCCACCACCGAGTTCGGGGGTGGACGGTACACTGAAGCTTTCTTT.

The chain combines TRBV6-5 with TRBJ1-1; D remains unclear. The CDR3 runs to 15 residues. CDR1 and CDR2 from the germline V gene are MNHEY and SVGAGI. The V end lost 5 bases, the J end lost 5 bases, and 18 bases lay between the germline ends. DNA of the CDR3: TGTGCCAGCAGTCCCCGGACGGGAGTGGGGACTGAAGCTTTCTTT. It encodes CASSPRTGVGTEAFF.

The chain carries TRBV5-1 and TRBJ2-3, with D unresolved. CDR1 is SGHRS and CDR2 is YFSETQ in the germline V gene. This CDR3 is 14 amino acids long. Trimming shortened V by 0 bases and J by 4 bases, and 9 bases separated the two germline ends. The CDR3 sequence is CASSLVVVADTQYF. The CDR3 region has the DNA TGCGCCAGCAGCTTGGTCGTCGTAGCAGATACGCAGTATTTT.

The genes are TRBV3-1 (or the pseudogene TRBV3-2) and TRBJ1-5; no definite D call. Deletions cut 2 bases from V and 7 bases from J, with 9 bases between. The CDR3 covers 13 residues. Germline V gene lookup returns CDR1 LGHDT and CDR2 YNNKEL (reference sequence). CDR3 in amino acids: CASSQQVGQPQHF. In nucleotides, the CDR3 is TGTGCCAGCAGCCAACAGGTGGGCCAGCCCCAGCATTTT.

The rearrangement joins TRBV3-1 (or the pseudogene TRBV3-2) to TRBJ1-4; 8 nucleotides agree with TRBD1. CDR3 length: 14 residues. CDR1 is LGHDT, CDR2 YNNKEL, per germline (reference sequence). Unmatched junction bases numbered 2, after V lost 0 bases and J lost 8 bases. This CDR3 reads CASSQEGDREKLFF. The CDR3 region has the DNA TGTGCCAGCAGCCAAGAGGGGGACAGGGAAAAACTGTTTTTT.

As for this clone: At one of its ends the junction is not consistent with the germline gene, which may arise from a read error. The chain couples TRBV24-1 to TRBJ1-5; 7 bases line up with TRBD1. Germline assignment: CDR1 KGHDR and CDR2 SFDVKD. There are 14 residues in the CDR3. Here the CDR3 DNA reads TGTGCCATCAGTCACAGGGGCGGCAATCAGCCCCAGCATTTT. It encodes CAISHRGGNQPQHF.

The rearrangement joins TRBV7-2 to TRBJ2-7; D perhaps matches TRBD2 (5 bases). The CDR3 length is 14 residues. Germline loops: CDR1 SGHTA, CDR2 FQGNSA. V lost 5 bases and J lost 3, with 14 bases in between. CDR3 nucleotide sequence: TGTGCCAGCAGCCCCCCTAGCTCCAGCTACGAGCAGTACTTC. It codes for CASSPPSSSYEQYF.

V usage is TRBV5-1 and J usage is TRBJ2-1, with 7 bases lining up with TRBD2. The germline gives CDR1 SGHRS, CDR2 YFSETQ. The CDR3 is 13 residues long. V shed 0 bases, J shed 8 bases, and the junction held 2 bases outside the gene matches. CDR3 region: CASSLGLAYEQFF. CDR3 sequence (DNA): TGCGCCAGCAGCTTGGGACTAGCTTATGAGCAGTTCTTC.

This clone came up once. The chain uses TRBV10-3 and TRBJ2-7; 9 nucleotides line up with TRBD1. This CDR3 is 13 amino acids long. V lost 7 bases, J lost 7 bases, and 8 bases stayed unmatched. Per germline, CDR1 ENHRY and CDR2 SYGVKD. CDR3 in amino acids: CAINQQGADEQYF. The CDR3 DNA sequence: TGTGCCATCAACCAACAGGGGGCAGATGAGCAGTACTTC.

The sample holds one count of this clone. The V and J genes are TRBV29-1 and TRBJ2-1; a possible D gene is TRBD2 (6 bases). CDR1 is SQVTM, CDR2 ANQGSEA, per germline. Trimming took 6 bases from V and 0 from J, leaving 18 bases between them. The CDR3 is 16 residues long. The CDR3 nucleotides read TGCAGCGTCTACCCAGGGTCGGGACTCTCCTACAATGAGCAGTTCTTC. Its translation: CSVYPGSGLSYNEQFF.

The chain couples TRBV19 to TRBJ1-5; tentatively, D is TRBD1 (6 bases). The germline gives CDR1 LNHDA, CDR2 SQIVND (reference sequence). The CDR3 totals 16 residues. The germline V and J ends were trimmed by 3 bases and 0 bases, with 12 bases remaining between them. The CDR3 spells CASSIGQHYSNQPQHF. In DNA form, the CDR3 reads TGTGCCAGTAGTATCGGACAGCATTATAGCAATCAGCCCCAGCATTTT.

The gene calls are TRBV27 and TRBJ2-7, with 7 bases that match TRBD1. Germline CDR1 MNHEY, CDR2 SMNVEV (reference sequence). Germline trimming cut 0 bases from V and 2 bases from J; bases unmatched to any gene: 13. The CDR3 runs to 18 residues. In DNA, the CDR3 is TGTGCCAGCAGTTTATCACCCATAGACAGGGTTGTTACCTACGAGCAGTACTTC. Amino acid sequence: CASSLSPIDRVVTYEQYF.

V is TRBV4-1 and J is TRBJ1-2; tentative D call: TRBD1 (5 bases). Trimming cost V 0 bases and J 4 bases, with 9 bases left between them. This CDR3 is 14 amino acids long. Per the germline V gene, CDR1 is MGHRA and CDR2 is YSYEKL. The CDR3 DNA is TGCGCCAGCAGCCAAGATCGGGGGGGCTATGGCTACACCTTC. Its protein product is CASSQDRGGYGYTF.

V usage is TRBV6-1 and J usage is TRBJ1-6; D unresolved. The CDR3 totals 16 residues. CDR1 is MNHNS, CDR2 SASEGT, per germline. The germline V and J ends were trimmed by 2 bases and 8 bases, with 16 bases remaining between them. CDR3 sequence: CASSERGWSPDSPLHF. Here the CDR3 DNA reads TGTGCCAGCAGTGAAAGAGGCTGGTCCCCAGATTCACCCCTCCACTTT.

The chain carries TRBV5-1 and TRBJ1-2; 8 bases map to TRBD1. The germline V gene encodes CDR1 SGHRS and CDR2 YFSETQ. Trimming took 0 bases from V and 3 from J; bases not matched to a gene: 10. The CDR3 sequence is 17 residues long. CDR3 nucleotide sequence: TGCGCCAGCAGCTTGGCCAAGACAGGGGTATTGCACTATGGCTACACCTTC. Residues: CASSLAKTGVLHYGYTF.